These T cell receptor beta chains were read from a single sample in a study of Ad26.COV2.S vaccination and SARS-CoV-2 variants. Only in-frame clones appear in the TCRdb table, and some are missing; sequencing was by immunoSEQ multiplex PCR. The repertoire consists of around 500,000 clones, with about 88% occurring once and the leading ten covering around 1.6%. Source: peripheral blood, taken in a trial of Ad26.COV2.S vaccine versus placebo. These receptors originate from a person between 18 and 59 years old who received the Ad26.COV2.S COVID-19 vaccine or a placebo. Both conserved end residues are part of each CDR3. Each record gives: clone size, V gene, D gene, J gene, CDR3 DNA, CDR3 protein. D genes are given only for firm matches. Only some rows state a clone size, as once, few, many or a class for expanded clones.

>-|TRBV11-2|TRBD1|TRBJ1-2
TGTGCCAGCAGCCCCCGGGACAGGGGTCCCGCCTTC
CASSPRDRGPAF
>-|TRBV28|-|TRBJ1-6
TGTGCCAGCAGTTCCCCCCGGGGGGCCCTCCACTTT
CASSSPRGALHF
>-|TRBV10-3|-|TRBJ2-7
TGTGCCATCAGTGCCGCGGGCCAAAACGAGAACTACGAGCAGTACTTC
CAISAAGQNENYEQYF
>-|TRBV29-1|TRBD1|TRBJ1-4
TGCAGCGCCCGGCCACAGGGGCTAGGCGGAAAACTGTTTTTT
CSARPQGLGGKLFF
>-|TRBV5-5|-|TRBJ1-5
TGTGCCAGCAGCTTGGCCGGGGGTAAGATGGTAGGTAGCAATCAGCCCCAGCATTTT
CASSLAGGKMVGSNQPQHF
>once|TRBV3-1/TRBV3-2|TRBD2|TRBJ2-7
TGTGCCAGCAGCCAGGGACTAAACTACGAGCAGTACTTC
CASSQGLNYEQYF
>-|TRBV7-9|-|TRBJ1-4
TGTGCCAGCAGCCAAAGAGAGGGGATAACTAATGAAAAACTGTTTTTT
CASSQREGITNEKLFF
>-|TRBV11-2|-|TRBJ2-5
TGTGCCAGCACGTTACAGTTCGCGGTGACCCAGTACTTC
CASTLQFAVTQYF
>-|TRBV5-1|TRBD2|TRBJ2-3
TGCGCCAGCAGCCTGTGGACTAGCGGGAGGGCTAGCACAGATACGCAGTATTTT
CASSLWTSGRASTDTQYF
>-|TRBV19|TRBD2|TRBJ2-3
TGTGCCAGTAGTCCCCTAGCGGGAGAAGTTCGTACGCAGTATTTT
CASSPLAGEVRTQYF
>-|TRBV13|-|TRBJ1-1
TGTGCCAGCAGCTTAGGCCTCGGCACTGAAGCTTTCTTT
CASSLGLGTEAFF
>-|TRBV10-3|TRBD2|TRBJ2-1
TGTGCCATCAGTGACGGGGCTAGCGGGGCCAATCAGCAGTTCTTC
CAISDGASGANQQFF
>once|TRBV28|-|TRBJ1-2
TGTGCCAGCATCGGGGGGCTGTATGGCTACACCTTC
CASIGGLYGYTF
>-|TRBV6-2/TRBV6-3|-|TRBJ2-7
TGTGCCAGCAGTGGTGGACAGCTTTCCTACGAGCAGTACTTC
CASSGGQLSYEQYF
>-|TRBV29-1|TRBD2|TRBJ2-7
TGCAGCGTTGCGGCTAGCGGGAGAGTCGAGCAGTACTTC
CSVAASGRVEQYF
>-|TRBV19|-|TRBJ1-2
TGTGCCAGTAGTGGGGGCAGTAACTATGGCTACACCTTC
CASSGGSNYGYTF
>once|TRBV6-6|TRBD1|TRBJ1-2
TGTGCCAGCAGGCAGGGACAGAGCTATGGCTACACCTTC
CASRQGQSYGYTF
>-|TRBV7-9|-|TRBJ2-1
TGTGCCAGCAGCTTAGTCGTGAATGAGCAGTTCTTC
CASSLVVNEQFF
>-|TRBV5-1|-|TRBJ1-6
TGCGCCAGCAGCTTCGTGATTTCACCCCTCCACTTT
CASSFVISPLHF
>-|TRBV4-2|-|TRBJ2-5
TGTGCCAGCAGCCAAGGGGGACGGGAAGAGACCCAGTACTTC
CASSQGGREETQYF
>-|TRBV28|-|TRBJ2-3
TGTGCCAGCAGTTTTTTATTTAGCGTCACAGATACGCAGTATTTT
CASSFLFSVTDTQYF
>-|TRBV15|-|TRBJ2-5
TGTGCCACCAGCAGCGCAGACCCTACTAGATTGGGTGAGACCCAGTACTTC
CATSSADPTRLGETQYF
>-|TRBV5-5|-|TRBJ2-7
TGTGCCAGCAGCTTCGGGGACGGAGTTTACGAGCAGTACTTC
CASSFGDGVYEQYF
>once|TRBV2|-|TRBJ2-7
TGTGCCAGCAGTGAGGTGTACTCGCCGTACTTC
CASSEVYSPYF
>-|TRBV4-1|-|TRBJ2-3
TGCGCCAGCAGCCAAGATCCTGGGGGCGGCACAGATACGCAGTATTTT
CASSQDPGGGTDTQYF
>-|TRBV14|-|TRBJ2-5
TGTGCCAGCAGCAGCCAGTTAGCAGAGACCCAGTACTTC
CASSSQLAETQYF
>-|TRBV3-1/TRBV3-2|TRBD2|TRBJ2-1
TGTGCCAGCAGCCAAGAAACGACTAGCGGGAGCGTTGAGCAGTTCTTC
CASSQETTSGSVEQFF
>-|TRBV9|-|TRBJ2-1
TGTGCCAGCAGCGCAGAGTGGGTGGGTGGGTCCTCCTACAATGAGCAGTTCTTC
CASSAEWVGGSSYNEQFF
>-|TRBV4-1|TRBD1|TRBJ1-5
TGCGCCAGCAGCCAACCAACAGGGGGAGGGCCCCAGCATTTT
CASSQPTGGGPQHF
>-|TRBV4-3|TRBD1|TRBJ1-2
TGCGCCAGCAGCCAAGAAGGGGGCACCGGTGGCTACACCTTC
CASSQEGGTGGYTF
>-|TRBV30|-|TRBJ2-2
TGTGCCTGGAGTCTGTTGAAGGTCAGGAACACCGGGGAGCTGTTTTTT
CAWSLLKVRNTGELFF
>-|TRBV3-1/TRBV3-2|TRBD1|TRBJ1-2
TGTGCCAGCAGAGGGACAGGTCGGTATGGCTACACCTTC
CASRGTGRYGYTF
>-|TRBV18|-|TRBJ1-5
TGTGCCAGCTCCCCCGGGACACCTGGGCAGCCCCAGCATTTT
CASSPGTPGQPQHF
>once|TRBV25-1|TRBD2|TRBJ2-1
TGTGCCAGCAGTGAATGGCCGGCGGGAGCACGGAATGAGCAGTTCTTC
CASSEWPAGARNEQFF
>-|TRBV7-3|TRBD1|TRBJ2-2
TGTGCCAGCAGCGACAGGGCTCCCACCGGGGAGCTGTTTTTT
CASSDRAPTGELFF
>-|TRBV7-3|TRBD2|TRBJ2-2
TGTGCCAGCAGCTTAATACCACCCTCGGATTATCGGGGGGGCCTCGCCGGGGAGCTGTTTTTT
CASSLIPPSDYRGGLAGELFF
>-|TRBV3-1/TRBV3-2|-|TRBJ1-2
TGTGCCAGCAGCCAAGTAGGAGGGGCTAACTATGGCTACACCTTC
CASSQVGGANYGYTF
>-|TRBV28|-|TRBJ2-5
TGTGCCAGCAGTCTCCACGGGGGCCGAGAGACCCAGTACTTC
CASSLHGGRETQYF
>-|TRBV19|-|TRBJ2-3
TGTGCCAGTAGTATTTTTCTGGGGCCGAGGGGCACAGATACGCAGTATTTT
CASSIFLGPRGTDTQYF
>once|TRBV27|-|TRBJ1-6
TGTGCCAGCAGCCTAAACAGGGCGGCCAATTCACCCCTCCACTTT
CASSLNRAANSPLHF
>-|TRBV4-1|-|TRBJ2-2
TGCGCCAGCAGCCAAGATAGGGTTGGCACCGGGGAGCTGTTTTTT
CASSQDRVGTGELFF
>-|TRBV28|-|TRBJ1-5
TGTGCCAGCAGTTTATCCGTTTCTAGGGGGGAAGCCCAGCATTTT
CASSLSVSRGEAQHF
>-|TRBV6-5|-|TRBJ1-2
TGTGCCAGCAGTCCTCACAGGTTTTTCCCTGGTGGCTACACCTTC
CASSPHRFFPGGYTF
>-|TRBV11-1|TRBD1|TRBJ1-1
TGTGCCAGCAGCCCACAGGGGGCGGGGAACACTGAAGCTTTCTTT
CASSPQGAGNTEAFF
>-|TRBV27|-|TRBJ2-4
TGTGCCAGCAGTTTTCAGGGGGGCATAGCCAAAAACATTCAGTACTTC
CASSFQGGIAKNIQYF